This T cell receptor beta chain was recovered during a study of T cells after posttransplantation cyclophosphamide. The CDR3 length is 12 residues. Trimming left V 0 bases short and J 9 bases short, with 9 bases between. CDR1 is GTSNPN, CDR2 SVGIG, per germline (reference sequence). This clone has more than one count but fewer than ten. Its specificity is not known. Study-wide findings and caveats: After PTCy, TRB diversity resembled that of CNI/methotrexate controls. Tissue-infiltrating T cells from skin or gut overlapped little with blood T cells. Later post-transplant blood repertoires were often dominated by donor CD8+ memory clones.

Generated by immunoSEQ multiplex PCR, the TCRdb table keeps only in-frame clones and is missing some. Here the sample spans some 47,000 clones, roughly 84% being singletons. This chain connects TRBV30 to TRBJ2-1, with D perhaps matching TRBD2 (5 bases). The receptor was derived from a man aged 25 to 40 with a blood cancer, CMV-positive, and with a related stem cell donor. The sequencing sample was made of PBMCs. The DNA of the CDR3 is TGTGCCTGGAGTGTACCGAGCGGTGAGCAGTTCTTC. Amino acid sequence: CAWSVPSGEQFF.